Below, 25 T cell receptor beta chains from the same sample are listed, as sequenced in a study of human T cells and chemical hapten exposure. TCRdb processed the RACE reads anew with MiXCR; each CDR3 protein has one entry. The sample lists roughly 360,000 distinct CDR3 sequences, approximately 4.4% seen once, with over 2% in the top ten. As for time point: patch test 1, 2 weeks after DPC sensitization. Treatment given: therapeutic diphenylcyclopropenone sensitization with weekly scalp DPC. The specimen comprised whole blood, sampled in connection with sensitization to the hapten diphenylcyclopropenone (DPC). The receptors originated from a woman between 45 and 65 years old with alopecia areata. Some clones in this sample may be carry-over from other donors' samples.

This clonotype was recorded at least ten times. The J gene is TRBJ2-7, the V gene TRBV7-2; possibly TRBD1 for D (5 bases). CDR3 length: 14 residues. Deletions cut 4 bases from V and 3 bases from J, with 13 bases between. Germline V gives CDR1 SGHTA, CDR2 FQGNSA. The CDR3 DNA reads TGTGCCAGCAGCTCCCGGCAGGGCGGCTACGAGCAGTACTTC. Translating gives CASSSRQGGYEQYF.

The chain combines TRBV5-6 with TRBJ2-1, with a possible D match to TRBD2 (6 bases). There are 12 residues in the CDR3. V was trimmed by 0 bases and J by 10 bases, leaving 8 bases between them. Per germline, CDR1 SGHDT and CDR2 YYEEEE. The CDR3 region has the DNA TGTGCCAGCAGCTTGGTGCTAGCGGAGCAGTTCTTC. Translating gives CASSLVLAEQFF.

This clonotype was recorded at least ten times. This rearrangement joins TRBV3-1 to TRBJ2-7; unclear D gene. CDR3 length: 14 amino acids. The V end lost 4 bases, the J end lost 2 bases, and 12 bases lay between the germline ends. From germline, CDR1 is LGHDT and CDR2 YNNKEL (reference sequence). CDR3 sequence reads: CASSRGQRPYEQYF. The CDR3 nucleotides read TGTGCCAGCAGCCGTGGCCAGCGCCCCTACGAGCAGTACTTC.

This clonotype was recorded many times. The rearrangement links TRBV6-1 to TRBJ1-5; D unclear. This CDR3 has 20 amino acids. Germline CDR1 is MNHNS and CDR2 is SASEGT. Trimming removed 7 bases from V and 2 bases from J, with 30 bases in between. The CDR3 sequence: CASKTASRVGWDKGNQPQHF. In DNA form, the CDR3 reads TGTGCCAGCAAGACCGCATCACGTGTAGGCTGGGATAAGGGCAATCAGCCCCAGCATTTT.

The table lists this clonotype with a few counts. The V call is TRBV29-1, the J call TRBJ2-2; D unresolved. CDR1 and CDR2 (germline): SQVTM, ANQGSEA. This CDR3 contains 12 residues. V was trimmed by 2 bases and J by 1 base, leaving 2 bases between them. The CDR3 region has the DNA TGCAGCGTTGAACGGAACACCGGGGAGCTGTTTTTT. Translating it yields CSVERNTGELFF.

This clonotype appeared many times. V is TRBV7-2 and J is TRBJ2-5; TRBD2 matches 12 bases. V lost 5 bases to trimming and J lost 4 bases; unmatched junction nucleotides: 8. The CDR3 has 16 residues. Germline V lookup: CDR1 SGHTA, CDR2 FQGNSA. CDR3 coding DNA: TGTGCCAGCAGCATGACTAGCGGGAGTGGGCGAGAGACCCAGTACTTC. Its translation is CASSMTSGSGRETQYF.

V gene TRBV7-2 combines with J gene TRBJ2-3; TRBD2 matches at 14 bases. V was clipped by 5 bases and J by 8 bases; unmatched bases: 6. This CDR3 has 15 amino acids. The germline gives CDR1 SGHTA, CDR2 FQGNSA. CDR3 coding DNA: TGTGCCAGCAGCGGGGGACTAGCGGGAGACGGTACGCAGTATTTT. Translation: CASSGGLAGDGTQYF.

The CDR3 spells CASSRVDRHRGYTF. CDR3 bases: TGTGCCAGCAGCCGGGTCGACAGGCATCGGGGCTACACCTTC. The V and J genes are TRBV28 and TRBJ1-2; TRBD1 is a possible D gene (6 bases). The CDR3 loop spans 14 amino acids. The germline CDR1 and CDR2 sequences are MDHEN and SYDVKM. The V gene lost 6 bases and the J gene lost 8 bases, with 19 bases spanning the gap.

This clonotype was observed at least ten times. This chain joins TRBV3-1 and TRBJ2-5, with D uncertain. The V gene lost 2 bases and the J gene lost 5 bases, with 3 bases spanning the gap. Germline CDR1 is LGHDT and CDR2 is YNNKEL (reference sequence). The CDR3 extends over 11 amino acids. The CDR3 is CASSQTETQYF. The CDR3 DNA sequence: TGTGCCAGCAGCCAAACGGAGACCCAGTACTTC.

The chain combines TRBV20-1 with TRBJ2-3; TRBD2 matches at 10 bases. V lost 5 bases, J lost 1 base, and 3 bases stayed unmatched. Germline V gene data show CDR1 as DFQATT and CDR2 as SNEGSKA (reference sequence). This CDR3 spans 14 amino acids. Here the CDR3 DNA reads TGCAGTGCTTTACTAGCGGGGCGCACAGATACGCAGTATTTT. It codes for CSALLAGRTDTQYF.

This clonotype was counted only a few times. The chain couples TRBV9 to TRBJ1-3; D is unresolved. V was pared by 3 bases and J by 7 bases, with 14 bases between. Germline V gene sequence: CDR1 SGDLS, CDR2 YYNGEE. This CDR3 region has 14 residues. In DNA, the CDR3 is TGTGCCAGCAGCGCGGGTCCTGGGGAGAACACCATATATTTT. It specifies CASSAGPGENTIYF.

This clonotype has at least ten counts. The chain links TRBV28 to TRBJ2-3, with TRBD1 matching 8 bases. CDR1 is MDHEN and CDR2 is SYDVKM in the germline V gene. The V segment lost 3 bases and the J segment 0 bases; nucleotides outside the gene matches: 5. CDR3 length: 16 amino acids. The CDR3 nucleotides read TGTGCCAGCAGTTTCTTGACAGGGGATAGCACAGATACGCAGTATTTT. Protein product: CASSFLTGDSTDTQYF.

Ten or more counts support this clonotype. This chain connects TRBV7-9 to TRBJ1-1, with D tentatively TRBD1 (5 bases). The CDR3 covers 11 residues. The ends were cut back, 5 bases at V and 6 bases at J, with 7 bases in the middle. The germline CDR1 and CDR2 sequences are SEHNR and FQNEAQ (reference sequence). The CDR3 loop reads CASSRGAEAFF. In DNA form, the CDR3 reads TGTGCCAGCAGCCGGGGGGCTGAAGCTTTCTTT.

This clonotype was detected a few times. The genes are TRBV20-1 and TRBJ1-1; D is ambiguous. CDR1 is DFQATT, CDR2 SNEGSKA, per germline (reference sequence). Deletions cut 0 bases from V and 11 bases from J, with 10 bases between. The CDR3 has 11 residues. The CDR3: CSAREPGRAFF. Written as DNA, the CDR3 is TGCAGTGCTAGAGAACCCGGACGGGCTTTCTTT.

The V and J genes are TRBV20-1 and TRBJ1-3, with D maybe TRBD1 (6 bases). The CDR3 has 14 residues. Germline V gene data show CDR1 as DFQATT and CDR2 as SNEGSKA (reference sequence). V was trimmed by 5 bases and J by 0 bases, leaving 11 bases between them. The CDR3 DNA reads as TGCAGTGCTTGGGACACCCGCTCTGGAAACACCATATATTTT. Translation: CSAWDTRSGNTIYF.

The table lists this clonotype with many counts. The gene calls are TRBV10-3 and TRBJ2-1; a possible D gene is TRBD1 (5 bases). Germline V CDR1 and CDR2: ENHRY, SYGVKD. This CDR3 contains 13 residues. Trimming removed 2 bases at V and 8 bases at J, with 10 bases between. CDR3 bases: TGTGCCATCAGTGAGGCAGGGCCGGATGAGCAGTTCTTC. Protein product: CAISEAGPDEQFF.

This clonotype was counted a few times. This chain uses TRBV6-6 with TRBJ1-4; possible D gene TRBD1, 6 bases. V was cut by 7 bases and J by 2 bases, with 14 bases left in between. Germline V gene data show CDR1 as MNHNY and CDR2 as SVGAGI (reference sequence). This CDR3 has 15 residues. CDR3 amino acids: CASTDFRGTNEKLFF. The DNA of the CDR3 is TGTGCCAGCACCGACTTCAGGGGCACTAATGAAAAACTGTTTTTT.

The V call is TRBV6-5, the J call TRBJ1-2; 7 bases map to TRBD1. This CDR3 is 14 amino acids long. V gave up 1 base and J gave up 8 bases; unmatched junction bases: 7. Germline V gene data show CDR1 as MNHEY and CDR2 as SVGAGI. The CDR3 coding sequence is TGTGCCAGCAGTTACTTACAGGGGAAGGGAGGCTACACCTTC. The encoded protein is CASSYLQGKGGYTF.

The chain employs TRBV2 and TRBJ2-3; 7 bases match TRBD2. From germline, CDR1 is SNHLY and CDR2 FYNNEI. The J segment lost 3 bases and the V segment lost 0 bases, leaving 9 bases of the junction unmatched. This CDR3 region has 17 residues. The CDR3 region is CASSEARAGPTTDTQYF. CDR3 nucleotides: TGTGCCAGCAGTGAAGCGCGAGCGGGGCCAACTACAGATACGCAGTATTTT.

This clonotype was counted many times. The chain combines TRBV20-1 with TRBJ2-7; the match to TRBD1 covers 9 bases. The CDR3 spans 14 residues. Germline CDR1 DFQATT, CDR2 SNEGSKA (reference sequence). The ends lost 3 bases at V and 8 bases at J; junction bases unmatched: 11. The CDR3 sequence is CSASPLDRGEKQYF. CDR3 sequence (DNA): TGCAGTGCTAGCCCCTTGGACAGGGGAGAGAAGCAGTACTTC.

There are a few counts of this clonotype. The chain is built from TRBV28 and TRBJ2-3; 9 bases match TRBD2. The trim removed 5 bases at V and 2 bases at J, leaving 8 bases unmatched. The V gene's germline CDR1 is MDHEN and CDR2 SYDVKM. The CDR3 runs 16 residues. CDR3 sequence reads: CASSPEAGGPTDTQYF. The CDR3 DNA reads TGTGCCAGCAGTCCGGAAGCGGGAGGCCCCACAGATACGCAGTATTTT. The variable domain in full, with the rest retrieved from reference TRBV28 and TRBJ2-3, is DVKVTQSSRYLVKRTGEKVFLECVQDMDHENMFWYRQDPGLGLRLIYFSYDVKMKEKGDIPEGYSVSREKKERFSLILESASTNQTSMYLCASSPEAGGPTDTQYFGPGTRLTVL.

This chain links TRBV6-4 with TRBJ1-1; D is unclear. CDR1 MRHNA and CDR2 SNTAGT come from the germline V gene. V was trimmed by 7 bases and J by 1 base, leaving 13 bases between them. The CDR3 has 14 amino acids. The CDR3 loop reads CASTPSPGNTEAFF. DNA of the CDR3: TGTGCCAGCACTCCGAGTCCAGGGAACACTGAAGCTTTCTTT.

This chain links TRBV28 with TRBJ2-1, with TRBD1 as a possible D gene (5 bases). CDR1 is MDHEN and CDR2 is SYDVKM in the germline V gene. Trimming removed 5 bases at V and 8 bases at J, with 10 bases between. The CDR3 length is 12 residues. In DNA, the CDR3 is TGTGCCAGCAGTCGATCAGGGCATGAGCAGTTCTTC. Amino acid sequence: CASSRSGHEQFF.

The J gene is TRBJ2-1, the V gene TRBV6-6; weak D call: TRBD1 (6 bases). In germline, CDR1 is MNHNY, CDR2 SVGAGI (reference sequence). The CDR3 runs 16 residues. The V end lost 2 bases, the J end lost 6 bases, and 17 bases lay between the germline ends. The CDR3 DNA is TGTGCCAGCAGTTACGATAACAGGGTCAAGTCCAATGAGCAGTTCTTC. Amino acid sequence: CASSYDNRVKSNEQFF.

The chain uses TRBV2 and TRBJ2-3; D perhaps matches TRBD2 (6 bases). Germline V gives CDR1 SNHLY, CDR2 FYNNEI. The CDR3 covers 17 residues. V was trimmed by 0 bases and J by 5 bases, leaving 18 bases between them. In DNA form, the CDR3 reads TGTGCCAGCAGTGAAGCGCTTAGGACCACCGGGGGAGATACGCAGTATTTT. Its protein is CASSEALRTTGGDTQYF.